A single sample is the source of the 17 T cell receptor beta chains below, sequenced in a study of identical twins. One entry per CDR3 protein, called by TCRdb with MiXCR from the 5' RACE reads. The table records around 690,000 distinct CDR3 sequences, 21% of them present only once. The same data also contributed to another study, on T cells expressing NK-cell markers.

The source material was PBMCs. The source of these receptors is a woman aged 18-35 years in good health.

The chain has TRBV5-6 and TRBJ1-2, with 11 bases identical to TRBD1. With 4 bases clipped from V and 10 bases from J, the junction kept 3 bases outside the gene matches. This CDR3 is 12 amino acids long. CDR1 is SGHDT and CDR2 is YYEEEE in the germline V gene. CDR3 DNA: TGTGCCAGCAGCGCGGACAGGGGGCCCTACACCTTC. This codes for CASSADRGPYTF.

This clonotype has ten or more counts. This chain joins TRBV29-1 and TRBJ1-2, with a possible D match to TRBD1 (5 bases). Germline lookup yields CDR1 SQVTM and CDR2 ANQGSEA. Trimming took 2 bases from V and 5 from J, leaving 15 bases between them. The CDR3 runs 14 residues. The CDR3: CSVEPGLGPYGYTF. DNA for the CDR3: TGCAGCGTTGAACCGGGCCTGGGACCTTATGGCTACACCTTC.

This clonotype was observed a handful of times. The chain combines TRBV5-1 with TRBJ2-1; TRBD2 matches 14 bases. Trimming took 0 bases from V and 10 from J; bases not matched to a gene: 6. There are 16 residues in the CDR3. In germline, CDR1 is SGHRS, CDR2 YFSETQ. The CDR3: CASSLGLAGGHREQFF. The CDR3 DNA is TGCGCCAGCAGCTTGGGACTAGCGGGAGGGCACCGAGAGCAGTTCTTC. Based on the CDR3 plus reference TRBV5-1 and TRBJ2-1, the full variable domain is KAGVTQTPRYLIKTRGQQVTLSCSPISGHRSVSWYQQTPGQGLQFLFEYFSETQRNKGNFPGRFSGRQFSNSRSEMNVSTLELGDSALYLCASSLGLAGGHREQFFGPGTRLTVL.

This clonotype has just a few counts. This chain joins TRBV7-9 and TRBJ2-5, with 7 positions matching TRBD2. The CDR3 loop spans 17 amino acids. V lost 1 base to trimming and J lost 2 bases; unmatched junction nucleotides: 10. Germline V gene lookup returns CDR1 SEHNR and CDR2 FQNEAQ (reference sequence). CDR3 in amino acids: CASSLEIRDYHQETQYF. In nucleotides, the CDR3 is TGTGCCAGCAGCTTAGAGATCCGGGACTACCATCAAGAGACCCAGTACTTC.

This clonotype was detected a few times. The chain uses TRBV9 and TRBJ2-3, with 8 bases identical to TRBD1. The length of the CDR3 is 15 residues. CDR1 is SGDLS, CDR2 YYNGEE, per germline. V shed 3 bases and J 0 bases; nucleotides not matched to a gene: 3. CDR3 amino acids: CASSGRDRSTDTQYF. The CDR3 coding sequence is TGTGCCAGCAGCGGCCGGGACAGGAGCACAGATACGCAGTATTTT.

V is TRBV27 and J is TRBJ1-5, with 11 bases lining up with TRBD1. Germline V gives CDR1 MNHEY, CDR2 SMNVEV (reference sequence). The ends lost 2 bases at V and 2 bases at J; junction bases unmatched: 14. CDR3 length: 20 amino acids. This CDR3 reads CASSLLPGQGALSGNQPQHF. As DNA, the CDR3 is TGTGCCAGCAGTTTACTCCCCGGACAGGGGGCGTTAAGTGGCAATCAGCCCCAGCATTTT.

The chain uses TRBV5-1 and TRBJ1-2; D remains ambiguous. Trimming took 0 bases from V and 2 from J, leaving 14 bases between them. CDR1 SGHRS and CDR2 YFSETQ come from the germline V gene. This CDR3 comprises 16 residues. The CDR3 sequence is CASSLVANTQNYGYTF. CDR3 nucleotide sequence: TGCGCCAGCAGCTTGGTGGCAAATACCCAGAACTATGGCTACACCTTC.

This chain links TRBV7-9 with TRBJ2-5; D gene ambiguous. The CDR3 contains 11 residues. Trimming cost V 4 bases and J 5 bases, with 5 bases left between them. Per the germline V gene, CDR1 is SEHNR and CDR2 is FQNEAQ (reference sequence). CDR3 sequence: CASSSMETQYF. The DNA of the CDR3 is TGTGCCAGCAGCTCCATGGAGACCCAGTACTTC.

The rearrangement joins TRBV27 to TRBJ2-7, with D maybe TRBD2 (6 bases). The V end lost 5 bases, the J end lost 0 bases, and 20 bases lay between the germline ends. The CDR3 is 17 residues long. Germline V gene sequence: CDR1 MNHEY, CDR2 SMNVEV (reference sequence). The chain's CDR3 is CASSLRDSGLYSYEQYF. CDR3 DNA sequence: TGTGCCAGCAGTCTGAGGGATAGCGGACTCTACTCCTACGAGCAGTACTTC.

The V call is TRBV4-3, the J call TRBJ1-3, with D perhaps TRBD1 (6 bases). Germline CDR1 and CDR2: LGHNA and YSLEER. V was shortened by 0 bases and J by 3 bases, with 9 bases between the two germline ends. The CDR3 has 15 amino acids. The CDR3 DNA reads TGCGCCAGCAGCCAAGATCTACAGGGTGGAAACACCATATATTTT. Protein: CASSQDLQGGNTIYF.

This clonotype was found a few times. CDR3 sequence reads: CASSFWREGGIGNEQFF. Here the CDR3 DNA reads TGTGCCAGCAGTTTTTGGAGGGAGGGTGGGATCGGCAATGAGCAGTTCTTC. The chain carries TRBV12-3 or TRBV12-4 and TRBJ2-1; 7 nucleotides agree with TRBD2. The CDR3 spans 17 residues. V lost 3 bases to trimming and J lost 6 bases; unmatched junction nucleotides: 14.

This clonotype was found a few times. The rearrangement links TRBV12-3 or TRBV12-4 to TRBJ2-7; D is perhaps TRBD2 (5 bases). The CDR3 extends over 13 amino acids. Trimming pared 9 bases from V and 2 bases from J, leaving 14 bases between. The CDR3 bases are TGTGCCAGTCGTCGGGGTCTCCCCTACGAGCAGTACTTC. Residues: CASRRGLPYEQYF.

This clonotype was detected only a few times. The CDR3 reads CSVDRSTEGGQFF. Here the CDR3 DNA reads TGCAGCGTTGACCGTTCCACGGAGGGCGGGCAGTTCTTC. The chain uses TRBV29-1 and TRBJ2-1, with D perhaps TRBD2 (6 bases). V gave up 3 bases and J gave up 12 bases, with 18 bases separating them. Germline V CDR1 and CDR2: SQVTM, ANQGSEA. The CDR3 totals 13 residues.

This clonotype has just one count. The rearrangement links TRBV11-2 to TRBJ2-3; 8 nucleotides align to TRBD2. The germline gives CDR1 SGHAT, CDR2 FQNNGV. The V and J ends lost 4 bases and 5 bases, in that order; junction bases with no gene match: 8. CDR3 length: 15 amino acids. CDR3 sequence reads: CASSSEAGEGDTQYF. The CDR3 coding sequence is TGTGCCAGCAGCTCAGAAGCGGGAGAAGGAGATACGCAGTATTTT.

This clonotype was counted only a few times. V usage is TRBV20-1 and J usage is TRBJ2-1, with 10 nucleotides matching TRBD2. This CDR3 is built from 15 residues. CDR1 and CDR2 (germline): DFQATT, SNEGSKA (reference sequence). J lost 0 bases, V lost 3 bases, and 2 bases had no gene match. Here the CDR3 DNA reads TGCAGTGCTAGGAAGCGGGGGGGCTCCTACAATGAGCAGTTCTTC. Protein: CSARKRGGSYNEQFF.

V gene TRBV5-1 combines with J gene TRBJ2-2; tentatively, D is TRBD1 (6 bases). Per the germline V gene, CDR1 is SGHRS and CDR2 is YFSETQ. V was pared by 6 bases and J by 3 bases, with 9 bases between. The CDR3 contains 13 residues. For the CDR3, the DNA is TGCGCCAGCAACAGGGTAGACACCGGGGAGCTGTTTTTT. Its protein is CASNRVDTGELFF.

The gene calls are TRBV5-4 and TRBJ2-7; a weak D match, TRBD1 (6 bases). V shed 4 bases and J shed 6 bases, with 14 bases lying between them. The CDR3 consists of 13 residues. The germline V gene encodes CDR1 SGHNT and CDR2 YYREEE (reference sequence). CDR3 in amino acids: CASSPDSISEQYF. CDR3 DNA: TGTGCCAGCAGCCCGGACAGTATCTCCGAGCAGTACTTC.